This TCR beta chain originates from a study of T-cell memory formation after mild COVID-19. In germline, CDR1 is SGDLS, CDR2 YYNGEE. The CDR3 runs 15 residues. V lost 1 base and J 3 bases, leaving 10 bases between the germline ends. TCRdb used MiXCR to reprocess the 5' RACE reads, holding one entry per CDR3 protein. Among 380,000 or so distinct CDR3 sequences listed, 13% to 15% were seen once. J is TRBJ2-2 and V is TRBV9, with D unresolved. Sequencing was carried out using PBMCs or a T cell subset sorted from them (not recorded which). The source is a man aged 18 to 29 who had mild COVID-19 (a few samples of this study predate the infection). Cell type and time point are not known. The CDR3 DNA follows: TGTGCCAGCAGCGTAAGGGCAAGTCACACCGGGGAGCTGTTTTTT. This gives the protein CASSVRASHTGELFF.